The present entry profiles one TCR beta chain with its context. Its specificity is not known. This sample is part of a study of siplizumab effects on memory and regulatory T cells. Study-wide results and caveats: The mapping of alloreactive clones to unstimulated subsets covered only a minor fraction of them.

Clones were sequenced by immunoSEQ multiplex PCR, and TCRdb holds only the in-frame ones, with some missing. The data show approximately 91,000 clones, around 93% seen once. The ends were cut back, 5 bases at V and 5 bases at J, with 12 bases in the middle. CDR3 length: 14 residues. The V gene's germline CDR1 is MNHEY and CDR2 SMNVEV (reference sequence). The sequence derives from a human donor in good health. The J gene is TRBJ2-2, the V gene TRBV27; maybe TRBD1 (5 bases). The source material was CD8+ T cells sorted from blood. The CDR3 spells CASSRQLKTGELFF. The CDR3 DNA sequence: TGTGCCAGCAGTAGACAGTTAAAGACCGGGGAGCTGTTTTTT.